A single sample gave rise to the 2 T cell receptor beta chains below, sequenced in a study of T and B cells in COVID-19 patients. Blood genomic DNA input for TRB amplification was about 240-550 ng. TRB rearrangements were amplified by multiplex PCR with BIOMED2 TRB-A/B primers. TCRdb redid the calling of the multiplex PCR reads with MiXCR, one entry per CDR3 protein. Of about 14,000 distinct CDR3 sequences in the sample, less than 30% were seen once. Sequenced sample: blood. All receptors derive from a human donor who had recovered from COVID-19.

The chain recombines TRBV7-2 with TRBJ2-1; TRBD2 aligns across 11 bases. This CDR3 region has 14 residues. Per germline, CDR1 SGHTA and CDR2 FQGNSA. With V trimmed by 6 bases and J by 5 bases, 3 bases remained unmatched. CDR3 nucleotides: TGTGCCAGCAGGCCGGGACTAGCGGACAATGAGCAGTTCTTC. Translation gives CASRPGLADNEQFF.

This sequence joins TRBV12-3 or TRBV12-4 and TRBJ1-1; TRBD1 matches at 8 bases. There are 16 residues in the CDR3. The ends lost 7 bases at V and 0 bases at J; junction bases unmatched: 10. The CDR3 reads CASTRRTGIMNTEAFF. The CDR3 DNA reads TGTGCCAGCACCCGTAGGACAGGGATAATGAACACTGAAGCTTTCTTT.